This TCR beta chain emerged from a study of blood T cell repertoires in COVID-19. In germline, CDR1 is GTSNPN, CDR2 SVGIG (reference sequence). Between the trimmed V and J ends, which lost 0 bases and 2 bases, there was a span of 13 bases. The CDR3 is 15 residues long. Sequencing used immunoSEQ multiplex PCR; TCRdb keeps in-frame clones, though not all of them. The sample yields around 190,000 clones, roughly nine tenths seen once. The sequence was obtained from a man aged 18-30 years who had recovered from COVID-19. Sequences were obtained from peripheral blood. This chain links TRBV30 with TRBJ2-5, with D possibly TRBD1 on 6 matching bases. This chain's CDR3 is CAWSVGNRVQETQYF. The CDR3 bases are TGTGCCTGGAGTGTCGGAAACAGGGTACAAGAGACCCAGTACTTC.